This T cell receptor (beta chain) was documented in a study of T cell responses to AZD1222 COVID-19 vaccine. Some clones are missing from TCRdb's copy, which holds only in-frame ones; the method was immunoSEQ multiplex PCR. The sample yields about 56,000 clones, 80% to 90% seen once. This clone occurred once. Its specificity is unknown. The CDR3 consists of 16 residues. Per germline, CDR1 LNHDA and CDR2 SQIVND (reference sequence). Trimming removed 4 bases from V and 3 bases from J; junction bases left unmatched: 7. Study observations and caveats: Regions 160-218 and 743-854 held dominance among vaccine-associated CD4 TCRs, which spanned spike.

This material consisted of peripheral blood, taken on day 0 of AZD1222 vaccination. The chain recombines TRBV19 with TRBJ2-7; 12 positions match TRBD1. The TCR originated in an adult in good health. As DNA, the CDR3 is TGTGCCAGTAGTAACTTAGGGACAGGGGGCTTCTACGAGCAGTACTTC. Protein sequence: CASSNLGTGGFYEQYF.